Below, one T cell receptor (beta chain) is given with its context. Its antigen remains unidentified. This entry comes from a study of shared clonotypes between healthy human individuals. Study-wide results and limits: The small donor group covered limited genetic and exposure diversity. Only blood was sampled, and tissue TCR repertoires likely differ from blood ones.

This CDR3 contains 14 residues. Trimming pared 6 bases from V and 2 bases from J, leaving 11 bases between. Per the germline V gene, CDR1 is MDHEN and CDR2 is SYDVKM. TCRdb's table, derived via immunoSEQ multiplex PCR, lists solely in-frame clones and lacks some. Of 1.6 million or so clones listed, around 98.5% were seen once; the top ten hold about 0.4%. The chain uses TRBV28 and TRBJ1-5; no definite D call. The TCR was taken from a man aged 30 to 39 in good health. The sample taken for sequencing was naive CD4+ T cells sorted from blood. Subset in this sample: CD45RA+ positively selected. CDR3 region: CASSLGFGNQPQHF. In nucleotides, the CDR3 is TGTGCCAGCAGCCTAGGGTTCGGCAATCAGCCCCAGCATTTT.